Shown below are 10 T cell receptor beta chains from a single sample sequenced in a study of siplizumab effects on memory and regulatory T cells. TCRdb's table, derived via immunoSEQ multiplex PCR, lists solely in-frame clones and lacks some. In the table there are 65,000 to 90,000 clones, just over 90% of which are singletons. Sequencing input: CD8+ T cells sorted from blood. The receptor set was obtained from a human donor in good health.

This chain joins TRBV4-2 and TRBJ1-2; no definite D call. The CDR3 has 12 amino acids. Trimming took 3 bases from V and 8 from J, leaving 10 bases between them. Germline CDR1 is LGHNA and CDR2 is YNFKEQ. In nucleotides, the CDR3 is TGTGCCAGCAGCCAGGGAGGTGGCGGCTACACCTTC. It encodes CASSQGGGGYTF.

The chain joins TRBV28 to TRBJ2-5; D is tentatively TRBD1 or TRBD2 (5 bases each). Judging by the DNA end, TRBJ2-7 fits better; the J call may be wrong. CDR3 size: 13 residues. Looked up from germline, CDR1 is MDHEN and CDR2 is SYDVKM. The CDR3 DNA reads TGTGCCAGCAGTCCCTATACGGGGCTCGAGCAGTACTTC. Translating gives CASSPYTGLEQYF.

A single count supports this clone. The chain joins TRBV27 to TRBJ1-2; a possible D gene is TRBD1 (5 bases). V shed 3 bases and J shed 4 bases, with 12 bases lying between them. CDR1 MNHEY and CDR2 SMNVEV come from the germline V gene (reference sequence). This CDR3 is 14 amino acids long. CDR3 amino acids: CASSFGPGSYGYTF. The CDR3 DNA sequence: TGTGCCAGCAGTTTCGGCCCAGGGTCCTATGGCTACACCTTC.

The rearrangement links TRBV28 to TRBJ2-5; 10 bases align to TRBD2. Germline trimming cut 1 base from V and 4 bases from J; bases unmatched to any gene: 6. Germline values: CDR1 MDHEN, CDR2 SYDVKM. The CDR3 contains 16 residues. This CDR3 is CASSLLSGGARETQYF. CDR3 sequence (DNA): TGTGCCAGCAGTTTATTAAGCGGGGGGGCCAGAGAGACCCAGTACTTC.

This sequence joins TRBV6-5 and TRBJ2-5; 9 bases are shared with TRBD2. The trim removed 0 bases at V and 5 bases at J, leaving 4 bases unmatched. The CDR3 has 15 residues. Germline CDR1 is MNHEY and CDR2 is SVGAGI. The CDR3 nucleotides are TGTGCCAGCAGTTACTCCGGACTAGCGAGGGAGACCCAGTACTTC. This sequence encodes CASSYSGLARETQYF.

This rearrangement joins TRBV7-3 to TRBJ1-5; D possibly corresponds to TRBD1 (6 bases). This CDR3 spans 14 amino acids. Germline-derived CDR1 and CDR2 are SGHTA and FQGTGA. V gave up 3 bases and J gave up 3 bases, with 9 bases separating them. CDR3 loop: CASSFGQSNQPQHF. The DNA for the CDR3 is TGTGCCAGCAGCTTCGGACAGTCCAATCAGCCCCAGCATTTT.

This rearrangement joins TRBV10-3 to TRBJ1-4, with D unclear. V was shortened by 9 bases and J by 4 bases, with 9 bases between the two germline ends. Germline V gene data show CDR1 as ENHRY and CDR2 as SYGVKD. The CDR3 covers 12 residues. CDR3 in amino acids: CAIGQINEKLFF. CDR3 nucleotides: TGTGCCATTGGGCAGATTAATGAAAAACTGTTTTTT.

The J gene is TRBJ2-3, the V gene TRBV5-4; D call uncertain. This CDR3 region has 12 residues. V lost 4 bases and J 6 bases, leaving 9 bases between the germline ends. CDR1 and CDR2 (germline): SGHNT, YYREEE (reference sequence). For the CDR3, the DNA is TGTGCCAGCAGCCCCTTTCCTGATACGCAGTATTTT. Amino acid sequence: CASSPFPDTQYF.

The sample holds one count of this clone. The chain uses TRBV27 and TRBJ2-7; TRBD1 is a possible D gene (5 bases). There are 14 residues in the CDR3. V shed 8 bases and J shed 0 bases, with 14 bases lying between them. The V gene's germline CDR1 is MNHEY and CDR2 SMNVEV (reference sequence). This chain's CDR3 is CASGYRSSSYEQYF. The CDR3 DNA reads TGTGCCAGCGGTTACAGGTCGAGCTCCTACGAGCAGTACTTC.

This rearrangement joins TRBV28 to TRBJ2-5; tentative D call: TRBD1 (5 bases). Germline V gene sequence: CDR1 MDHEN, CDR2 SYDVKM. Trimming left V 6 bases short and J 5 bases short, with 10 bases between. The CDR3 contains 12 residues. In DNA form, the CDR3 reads TGTGCCAGCAGGACAGAAATGGAGACCCAGTACTTC. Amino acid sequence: CASRTEMETQYF.